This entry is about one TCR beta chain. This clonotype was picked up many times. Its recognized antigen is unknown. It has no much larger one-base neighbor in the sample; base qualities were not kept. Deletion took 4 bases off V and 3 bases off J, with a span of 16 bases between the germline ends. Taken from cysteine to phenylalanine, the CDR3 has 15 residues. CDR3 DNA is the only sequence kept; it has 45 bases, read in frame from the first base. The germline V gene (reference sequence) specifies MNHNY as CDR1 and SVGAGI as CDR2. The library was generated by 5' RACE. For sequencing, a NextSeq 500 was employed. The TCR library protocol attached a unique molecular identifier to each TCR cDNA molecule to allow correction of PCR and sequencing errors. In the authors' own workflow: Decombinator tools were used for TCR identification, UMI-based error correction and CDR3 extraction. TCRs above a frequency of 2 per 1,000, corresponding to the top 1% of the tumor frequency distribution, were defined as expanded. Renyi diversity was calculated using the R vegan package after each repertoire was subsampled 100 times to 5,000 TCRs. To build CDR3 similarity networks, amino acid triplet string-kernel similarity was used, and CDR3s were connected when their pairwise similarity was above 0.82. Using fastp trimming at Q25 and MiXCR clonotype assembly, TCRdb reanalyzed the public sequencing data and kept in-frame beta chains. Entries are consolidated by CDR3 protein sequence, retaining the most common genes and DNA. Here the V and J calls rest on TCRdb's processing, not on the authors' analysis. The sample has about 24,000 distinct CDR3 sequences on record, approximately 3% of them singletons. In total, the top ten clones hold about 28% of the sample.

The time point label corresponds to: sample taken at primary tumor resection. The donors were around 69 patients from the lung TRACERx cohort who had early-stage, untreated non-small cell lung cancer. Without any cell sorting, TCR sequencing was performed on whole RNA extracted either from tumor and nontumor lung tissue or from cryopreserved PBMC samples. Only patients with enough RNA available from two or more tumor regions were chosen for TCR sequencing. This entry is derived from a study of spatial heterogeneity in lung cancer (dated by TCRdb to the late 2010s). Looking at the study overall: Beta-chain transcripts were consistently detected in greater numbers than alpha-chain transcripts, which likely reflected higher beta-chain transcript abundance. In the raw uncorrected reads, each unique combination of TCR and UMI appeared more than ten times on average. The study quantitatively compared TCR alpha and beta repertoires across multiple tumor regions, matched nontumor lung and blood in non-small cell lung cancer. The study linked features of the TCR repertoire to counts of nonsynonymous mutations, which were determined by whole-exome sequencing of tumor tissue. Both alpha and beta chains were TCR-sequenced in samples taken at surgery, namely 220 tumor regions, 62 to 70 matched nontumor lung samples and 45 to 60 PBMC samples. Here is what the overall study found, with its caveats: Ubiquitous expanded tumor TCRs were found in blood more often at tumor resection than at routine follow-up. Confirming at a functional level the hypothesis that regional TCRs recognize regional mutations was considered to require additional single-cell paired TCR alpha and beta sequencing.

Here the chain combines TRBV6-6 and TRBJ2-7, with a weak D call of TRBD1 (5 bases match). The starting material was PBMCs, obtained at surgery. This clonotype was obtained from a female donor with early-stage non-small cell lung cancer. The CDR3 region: CASSLVAGRRYEQYF. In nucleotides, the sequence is TGTGCCAGCAGTTTGGTGGCAGGGCGACGCTACGAGCAGTACTTC.